This entry concerns a single T cell receptor (beta chain). Its matching antigen is unknown. The CDR3 is made up of 12 amino acids. Germline CDR1 and CDR2: WNHNN and SYGVQD (reference sequence). The ends were cut back, 3 bases at V and 9 bases at J, with 11 bases in the middle. This sample is part of a study of a mutant IDH1 vaccine in newly diagnosed glioma. Study-level background: Most patients had radiochemotherapy with temozolomide before enrollment; others had one alone.

Some clones are missing from TCRdb's copy, which holds only in-frame ones; the method was immunoSEQ multiplex PCR. The sample has roughly 32,000 clones; 89% are singletons. Time point in this sample: week 47, end of study. The content of each vaccine dose was 300 ug of mutant IDH1 20-mer peptide, and topical imiquimod accompanied it. The clonotype originates from a man aged 35-49 years with glioma. This sequence joins TRBV10-1 and TRBJ1-1; D perhaps matches TRBD1 (5 bases). The source was PBMCs, collected from a glioma patient whose treatment included an IDH1 peptide vaccine. The CDR3 DNA sequence: TGCGCCAGCAGTGACCCGGGGGGGAAAGCTTTCTTT. As protein: CASSDPGGKAFF.